Listed below are T cell receptor beta chains from one sample, sequenced in a study of CD8 T cells in ankylosing spondylitis. Via MiXCR, TCRdb re-called the 5' RACE reads, giving one row per CDR3 protein. Of 390,000 or so distinct CDR3 sequences listed, 20% to 25% were seen once; the top ten hold about 17%. Sequences were obtained from blood, either unsorted or a sorted T cell fraction (not recorded which). The receptors shown here come from a male donor with ankylosing spondylitis. CDR3s include the opening cysteine and the closing phenylalanine or tryptophan. Each record gives: clone size, J gene, V gene, D gene, CDR3 protein, CDR3 DNA. D genes are given only for firm matches. Some rows have no size entry. The others give once, few or many, or a class for an expanded clone.

size: few; J: TRBJ2-3; V: TRBV20-1; D: NA; CDR3: CTQLRPSTDTQYF; DNA: TGCACTCAACTGAGACCTAGCACAGATACGCAGTATTTT
size: NA; J: TRBJ1-2; V: TRBV27; D: TRBD1; CDR3: CASRDRGRNYGYTF; DNA: TGTGCCAGCAGGGACAGGGGGCGCAACTATGGCTACACCTTC
size: NA; J: TRBJ2-3; V: TRBV14; D: NA; CDR3: CASSQGRDREITDTQYF; DNA: TGTGCCAGCAGCCAAGGGAGGGACAGAGAAATCACAGATACGCAGTATTTT
size: few; J: TRBJ1-1; V: TRBV6-1; D: NA; CDR3: CASRPLRKSGNSTEAFF; DNA: TGTGCCAGCAGACCGCTCCGGAAGTCAGGAAATAGCACTGAAGCTTTCTTT
size: few; J: TRBJ2-7; V: TRBV28; D: NA; CDR3: CASSPQLHGYEQYF; DNA: TGTGCCAGCAGCCCTCAGCTTCATGGATACGAGCAGTACTTC
size: few; J: TRBJ1-5; V: TRBV6-1; D: NA; CDR3: CASSSGAYSNQPQHF; DNA: TGTGCCAGCAGCTCCGGGGCCTATAGCAATCAGCCCCAGCATTTT
size: NA; J: TRBJ1-1; V: TRBV29-1; D: NA; CDR3: CSVGGPGNTEAFF; DNA: TGCAGCGTTGGGGGGCCGGGGAACACTGAAGCTTTCTTT
size: NA; J: TRBJ2-5; V: TRBV5-1; D: TRBD1; CDR3: CASSSGQGLETQYF; DNA: TGCGCCAGCAGCTCCGGACAGGGTCTAGAGACCCAGTACTTC
size: NA; J: TRBJ1-1; V: TRBV20-1; D: NA; CDR3: CSANGPNTEAFF; DNA: TGCAGTGCTAACGGGCCGAACACTGAAGCTTTCTTT
size: NA; J: TRBJ1-1; V: TRBV7-2; D: TRBD1; CDR3: CASSPPRRDRLNTEAFF; DNA: TGTGCCAGCAGCCCGCCGAGACGGGACAGGCTGAACACTGAAGCTTTCTTT
size: NA; J: TRBJ2-7; V: TRBV27; D: NA; CDR3: CASSLRDFGEQYF; DNA: TGTGCCAGCAGTTTAAGGGATTTCGGCGAGCAGTACTTC
size: few; J: TRBJ2-1; V: TRBV4-3; D: TRBD2; CDR3: CASSQARLAGYEQFF; DNA: TGCGCCAGCAGCCAAGCGCGACTAGCGGGATATGAGCAGTTCTTC
size: few; J: TRBJ1-4; V: TRBV5-5; D: NA; CDR3: CASSSLLNGREGKLFF; DNA: TGTGCCAGCAGCTCCCTCTTAAACGGTCGAGAGGGAAAACTGTTTTTT
size: NA; J: TRBJ2-3; V: TRBV4-1; D: NA; CDR3: CASSQGGGGPGGTQYF; DNA: TGCGCCAGCAGCCAAGGAGGAGGGGGGCCTGGGGGTACGCAGTATTTT
size: NA; J: TRBJ2-1; V: TRBV6-1; D: TRBD1; CDR3: CASSIRRGGEQFF; DNA: TGTGCCAGCAGTATTCGGCGAGGGGGCGAGCAGTTCTTC
size: few; J: TRBJ2-3; V: TRBV9; D: NA; CDR3: CASSVLTSTDTQYF; DNA: TGTGCCAGCAGCGTCCTGACGAGCACAGATACGCAGTATTTT
size: NA; J: TRBJ2-1; V: TRBV20-1; D: NA; CDR3: CSARDLRGSSYNEQFF; DNA: TGCAGTGCTAGAGATTTAAGAGGGAGCTCCTACAATGAGCAGTTCTTC
size: NA; J: TRBJ2-1; V: TRBV7-8; D: NA; CDR3: CASSLIVGGLTYNEQFF; DNA: TGTGCCAGCAGCTTAATCGTTGGCGGACTCACCTACAATGAGCAGTTCTTC
size: NA; J: TRBJ2-1; V: TRBV14; D: NA; CDR3: CASSQPGLGQFF; DNA: TGTGCCAGCAGCCAACCCGGACTTGGGCAGTTCTTC
size: many; J: TRBJ1-1; V: TRBV6-5; D: NA; CDR3: CASSYTLNTEAFF; DNA: TGTGCCAGCAGCTATACATTGAACACTGAAGCTTTCTTT
size: many; J: TRBJ2-3; V: TRBV5-1; D: TRBD1; CDR3: CASSSTGGRTDTQYF; DNA: TGCGCCAGCAGCTCTACAGGGGGACGCACAGATACGCAGTATTTT
size: NA; J: TRBJ2-7; V: TRBV29-1; D: NA; CDR3: CSVRQARDVAEQYF; DNA: TGCAGCGTGCGACAGGCCCGGGACGTCGCCGAGCAGTACTTC
size: few; J: TRBJ2-1; V: TRBV7-2; D: TRBD2; CDR3: CASRPGLAGVDEQFF; DNA: TGTGCCAGCAGGCCGGGACTAGCGGGAGTCGATGAGCAGTTCTTC
size: NA; J: TRBJ2-1; V: TRBV12-3/TRBV12-4; D: NA; CDR3: CASSLRGPGEQFF; DNA: TGTGCCAGCAGTTTAAGGGGACCCGGGGAGCAGTTCTTC
size: NA; J: TRBJ2-3; V: TRBV9; D: NA; CDR3: CASSVEVATDTQYF; DNA: TGTGCCAGCAGCGTAGAGGTAGCTACAGATACGCAGTATTTT
size: few; J: TRBJ2-3; V: TRBV7-8; D: NA; CDR3: CASSRTLTDTQYF; DNA: TGTGCCAGCAGCCGAACGTTGACAGATACGCAGTATTTT
size: NA; J: TRBJ2-2; V: TRBV5-1; D: TRBD1; CDR3: CASSLGVTGGITGELFF; DNA: TGCGCCAGCAGCTTGGGGGTTACAGGGGGCATCACCGGGGAGCTGTTTTTT
size: NA; J: TRBJ2-1; V: TRBV7-9; D: NA; CDR3: CASSPEIYNEQFF; DNA: TGTGCCAGCAGCCCCGAAATTTACAATGAGCAGTTCTTC
size: few; J: TRBJ1-1; V: TRBV20-1; D: TRBD1; CDR3: CSALPGTGVNTEAFF; DNA: TGCAGTGCTCTTCCAGGGACAGGGGTAAACACTGAAGCTTTCTTT
size: NA; J: TRBJ2-3; V: TRBV7-2; D: TRBD2; CDR3: CASSTDVAGITDTQYF; DNA: TGTGCCAGCAGCACCGATGTAGCGGGGATCACAGATACGCAGTATTTT
size: NA; J: TRBJ1-1; V: TRBV12-3/TRBV12-4; D: NA; CDR3: CASRAPGTPYTEAFF; DNA: TGTGCCAGCAGAGCTCCCGGGACACCCTACACTGAAGCTTTCTTT
size: NA; J: TRBJ2-3; V: TRBV7-6; D: TRBD1; CDR3: CASSLRTGLTDTQYF; DNA: TGTGCCAGCAGCTTACGGACAGGGCTCACAGATACGCAGTATTTT
size: NA; J: TRBJ2-1; V: TRBV6-1; D: NA; CDR3: CASSQGRHNEQFF; DNA: TGTGCCAGCAGTCAGGGGAGGCACAATGAGCAGTTCTTC
size: once; J: TRBJ1-2; V: TRBV19; D: NA; CDR3: CASSPLARVGGYTF; DNA: TGTGCCAGTAGTCCTTTAGCCAGGGTAGGCGGCTACACCTTC
size: NA; J: TRBJ2-1; V: TRBV5-6; D: NA; CDR3: CASSWGPAGSLSYNEQFF; DNA: TGTGCCAGCAGCTGGGGTCCGGCGGGGTCGCTCTCCTACAATGAGCAGTTCTTC
size: NA; J: TRBJ2-5; V: TRBV4-3; D: TRBD1; CDR3: CASSRTGTAKETQYF; DNA: TGCGCCAGCAGCCGAACCGGGACAGCTAAAGAGACCCAGTACTTC
size: many; J: TRBJ2-5; V: TRBV7-9; D: NA; CDR3: CASSLAGGETQYF; DNA: TGTGCCAGCAGCTTAGCGGGAGGCGAGACCCAGTACTTC